The 4 T cell receptor beta chains in this list originate from one sample, sequenced in a study of shared clonotypes between healthy human individuals (dated by TCRdb to the early 2020s). Receptor libraries were prepared by the immunoSEQ multiplex PCR assay. TCRdb stores this immuneACCESS table with in-frame sequences only. Part of the clones is absent; in the studies checked, under half of the shortfall reflects unresolved V genes, and no reason is known for the rest. In all, the sample holds hundreds of thousands of clones, and roughly 72% of those were seen once. The ten most abundant clones make up around 1.8% of the sample. Source material: memory CD4+ T cells sorted from blood. The cell subset or site label of this sample denotes: CD45RA-negative fraction. The source of these receptors is a woman in her 30s in good health.

The chain links TRBV18 to TRBJ1-1; 7 bases agree with TRBD1. Germline assignment: CDR1 KGHSH and CDR2 LQKENI. This CDR3 spans 15 amino acids. J was trimmed by 1 base and V by 8 bases; bases with no gene match: 10. CDR3 DNA sequence: TGTGCCAGCAAGCCGGGACAGAGTGCGAACACTGAAGCTTTCTTT. As protein: CASKPGQSANTEAFF.

The chain links TRBV28 to TRBJ1-1, with D uncertain. V lost 7 bases and J lost 2, with 11 bases in between. CDR1 and CDR2 (germline): MDHEN, SYDVKM. CDR3 size: 13 residues. As DNA, the CDR3 is TGTGCCAGCACACGACGGGTTAACACTGAAGCTTTCTTT. Protein sequence: CASTRRVNTEAFF.

The rearrangement links TRBV19 to TRBJ2-5; 10 bases are a match to TRBD2. CDR3 size: 16 residues. J gave up 1 base and V 5 bases, and 7 bases lay outside the gene matches. Germline V gene data show CDR1 as LNHDA and CDR2 as SQIVND (reference sequence). The CDR3 nucleotides are TGTGCCAGTAGTTCCCGGACTAGCGGAAGCCAAGAGACCCAGTACTTC. As protein: CASSSRTSGSQETQYF.

There are many counts of this clone. The same CDR3 is also encoded by other DNA sequences in this sample. This chain connects TRBV25-1 to TRBJ1-5, with 11 positions matching TRBD1. Germline CDR1 MGHDK, CDR2 SYGVNS. V dropped 4 bases and J dropped 5; count of bases not matched to a gene: 7. The CDR3 extends over 16 amino acids. The CDR3 bases are TGTGCCAGCAGTGCACGGACAGGGGGCTTCGATCAGCCCCAGCATTTT. Translated: CASSARTGGFDQPQHF.